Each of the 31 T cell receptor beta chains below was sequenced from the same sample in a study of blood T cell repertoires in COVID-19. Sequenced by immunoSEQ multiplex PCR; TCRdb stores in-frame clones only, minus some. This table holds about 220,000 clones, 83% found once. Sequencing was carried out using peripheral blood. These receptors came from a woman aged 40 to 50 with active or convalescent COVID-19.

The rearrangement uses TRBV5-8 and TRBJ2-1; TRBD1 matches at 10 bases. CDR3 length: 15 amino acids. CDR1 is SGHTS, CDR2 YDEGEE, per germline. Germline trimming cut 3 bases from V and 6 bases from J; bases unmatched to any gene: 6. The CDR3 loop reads CASSWDRGGRNEQFF. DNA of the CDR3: TGTGCCAGCAGCTGGGACAGGGGTGGTCGCAATGAGCAGTTCTTC.

The CDR3 here is CASRVPLAGALTDTQYF. CDR3 DNA sequence: TGTGCCAGCAGGGTACCACTAGCGGGGGCCCTCACAGATACGCAGTATTTT. This chain connects TRBV2 to TRBJ2-3; 11 bases are shared with TRBD2. This CDR3 has 17 amino acids. The V gene end was trimmed by 6 bases and the J gene end by 2 bases; junction bases not matched to a gene: 10. Germline values: CDR1 SNHLY, CDR2 FYNNEI.

The CDR3 DNA sequence: TGTGCCAGCTCACCACCGCTTACTCAGGGGATTGGAAACACCATATATTTT. Translation: CASSPPLTQGIGNTIYF. The chain joins TRBV18 to TRBJ1-3; D might be TRBD1 (6 bases). The CDR3 spans 17 residues. Germline V lookup: CDR1 KGHSH, CDR2 LQKENI. V lost 0 bases and J 3 bases, leaving 15 bases between the germline ends. The entire variable domain, with the rest obtained from reference TRBV18 and TRBJ1-3, is as follows: NAGVMQNPRHLVRRRGQEARLRCSPMKGHSHVYWYRQLPEEGLKFMVYLQKENIIDESGMPKERFSAEFPKEGPSILRIQQVVRGDSAAYFCASSPPLTQGIGNTIYFGEGSWLTVV.

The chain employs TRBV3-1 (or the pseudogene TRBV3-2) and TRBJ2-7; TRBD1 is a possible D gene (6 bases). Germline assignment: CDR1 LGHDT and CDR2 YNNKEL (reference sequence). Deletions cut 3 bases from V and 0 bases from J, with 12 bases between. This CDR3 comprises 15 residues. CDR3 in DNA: TGTGCCAGCAGCCAGGCTACAGGGTTCTCCTACGAGCAGTACTTC. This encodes CASSQATGFSYEQYF.

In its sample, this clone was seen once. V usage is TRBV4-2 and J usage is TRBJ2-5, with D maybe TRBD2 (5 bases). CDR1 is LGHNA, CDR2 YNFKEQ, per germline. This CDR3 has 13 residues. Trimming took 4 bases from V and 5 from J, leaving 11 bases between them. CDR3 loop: CASSPSLRETQYF. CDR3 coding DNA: TGTGCCAGCAGCCCTAGCCTACGGGAGACCCAGTACTTC.

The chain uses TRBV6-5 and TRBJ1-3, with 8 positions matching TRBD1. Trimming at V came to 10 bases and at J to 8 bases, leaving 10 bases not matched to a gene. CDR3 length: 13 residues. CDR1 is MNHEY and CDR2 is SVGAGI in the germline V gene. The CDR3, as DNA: TGTGCCACCTCGCCGACAGGGGACCACACCATATATTTT. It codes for CATSPTGDHTIYF.

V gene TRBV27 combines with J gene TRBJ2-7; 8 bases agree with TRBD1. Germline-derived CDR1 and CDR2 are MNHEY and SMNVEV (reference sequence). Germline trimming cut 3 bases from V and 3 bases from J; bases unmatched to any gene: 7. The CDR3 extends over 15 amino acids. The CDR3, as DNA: TGTGCCAGCAGTTTGCCGGGACAGGCTGGCTACGAGCAGTACTTC. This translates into CASSLPGQAGYEQYF.

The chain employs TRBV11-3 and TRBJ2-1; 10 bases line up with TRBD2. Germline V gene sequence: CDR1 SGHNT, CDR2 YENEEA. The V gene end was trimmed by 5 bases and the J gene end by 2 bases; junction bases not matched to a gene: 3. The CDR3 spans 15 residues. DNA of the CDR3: TGTGCCAGCAGCGGAGGACTAGCGGCCTACAATGAGCAGTTCTTC. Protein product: CASSGGLAAYNEQFF.

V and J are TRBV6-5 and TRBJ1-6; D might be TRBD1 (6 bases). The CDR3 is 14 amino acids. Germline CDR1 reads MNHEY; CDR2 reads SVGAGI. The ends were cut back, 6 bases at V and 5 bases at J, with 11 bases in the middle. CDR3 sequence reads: CASRGTGNNSPLHF. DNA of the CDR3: TGTGCCAGCAGGGGTACAGGGAATAATTCACCCCTCCACTTT.

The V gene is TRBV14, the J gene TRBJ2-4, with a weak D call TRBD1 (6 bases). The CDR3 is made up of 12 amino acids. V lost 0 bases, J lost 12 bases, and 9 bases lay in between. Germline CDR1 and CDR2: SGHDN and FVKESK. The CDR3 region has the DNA TGTGCCAGCAGCCAAGATGACAGGCGTCAGTACTTC. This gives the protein CASSQDDRRQYF.

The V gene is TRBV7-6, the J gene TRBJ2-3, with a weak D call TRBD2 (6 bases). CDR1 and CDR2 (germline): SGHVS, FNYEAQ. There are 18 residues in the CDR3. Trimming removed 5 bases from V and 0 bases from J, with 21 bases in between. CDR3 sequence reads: CASSQGWLAKTSTDTQYF. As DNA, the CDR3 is TGTGCCAGCAGCCAGGGATGGCTAGCGAAGACTAGCACAGATACGCAGTATTTT.

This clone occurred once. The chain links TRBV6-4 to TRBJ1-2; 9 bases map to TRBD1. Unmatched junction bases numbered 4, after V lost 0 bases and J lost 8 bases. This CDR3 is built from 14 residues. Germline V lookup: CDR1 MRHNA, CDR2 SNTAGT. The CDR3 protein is CASSDSRTGEGYTF. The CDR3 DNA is TGTGCCAGCAGTGACTCTCGGACAGGGGAAGGCTACACCTTC.

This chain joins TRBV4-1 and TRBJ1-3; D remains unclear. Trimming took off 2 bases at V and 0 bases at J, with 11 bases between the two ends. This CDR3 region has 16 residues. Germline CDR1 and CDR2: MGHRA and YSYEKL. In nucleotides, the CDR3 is TGCGCCAGCAGCCAAACCGGGATAGGCTCTGGAAACACCATATATTTT. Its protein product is CASSQTGIGSGNTIYF.

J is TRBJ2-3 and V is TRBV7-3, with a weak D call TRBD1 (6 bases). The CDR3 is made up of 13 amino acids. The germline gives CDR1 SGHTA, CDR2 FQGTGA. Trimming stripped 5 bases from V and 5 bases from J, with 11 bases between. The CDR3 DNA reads TGTGCCAGCAGCGCACAGGGAATAGATACGCAGTATTTT. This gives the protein CASSAQGIDTQYF. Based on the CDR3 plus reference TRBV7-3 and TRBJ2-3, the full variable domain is GAGVSQTPSNKVTEKGKYVELRCDPISGHTALYWYRQSLGQGPEFLIYFQGTGAADDSGLPNDRFFAVRPEGSVSTLKIQRTERGDSAVYLCASSAQGIDTQYFGPGTRLTVL.

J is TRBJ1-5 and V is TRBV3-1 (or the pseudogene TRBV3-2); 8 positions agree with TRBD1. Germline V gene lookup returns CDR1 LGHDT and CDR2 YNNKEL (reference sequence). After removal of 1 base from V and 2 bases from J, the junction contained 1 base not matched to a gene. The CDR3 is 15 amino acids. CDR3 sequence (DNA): TGTGCCAGCAGCCAAGCAGGGGGCGGCAATCAGCCCCAGCATTTT. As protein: CASSQAGGGNQPQHF.

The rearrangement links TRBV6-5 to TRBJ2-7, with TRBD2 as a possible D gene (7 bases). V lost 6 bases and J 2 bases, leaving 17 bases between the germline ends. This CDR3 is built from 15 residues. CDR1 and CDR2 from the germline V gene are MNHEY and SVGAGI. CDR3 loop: CASRYQGGGPYEQYF. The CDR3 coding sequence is TGTGCCAGCAGGTATCAAGGGGGGGGACCCTACGAGCAGTACTTC.

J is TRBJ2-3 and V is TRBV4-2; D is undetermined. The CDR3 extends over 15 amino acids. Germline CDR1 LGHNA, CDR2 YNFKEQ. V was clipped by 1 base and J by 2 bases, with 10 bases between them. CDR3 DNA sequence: TGTGCCAGCAGCCAAGGACAATTCACCACAGATACGCAGTATTTT. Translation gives CASSQGQFTTDTQYF.

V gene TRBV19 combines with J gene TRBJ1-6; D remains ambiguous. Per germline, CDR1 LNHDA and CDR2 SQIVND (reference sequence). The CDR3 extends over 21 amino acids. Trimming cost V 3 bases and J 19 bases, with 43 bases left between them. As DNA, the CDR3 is TGTGCCAGTAGTATTCCCCTTCGGGGTTCGTTATCCACTACTTTGGCCCCTTCGTCACACTTT. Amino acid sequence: CASSIPLRGSLSTTLAPSSHF.

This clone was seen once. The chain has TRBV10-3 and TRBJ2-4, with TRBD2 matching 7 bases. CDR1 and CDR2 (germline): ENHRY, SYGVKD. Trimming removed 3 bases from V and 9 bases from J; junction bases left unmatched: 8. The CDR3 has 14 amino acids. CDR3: CAISDERTRPIQYF. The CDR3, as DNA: TGTGCCATCAGTGATGAGAGGACTAGGCCCATTCAGTACTTC.

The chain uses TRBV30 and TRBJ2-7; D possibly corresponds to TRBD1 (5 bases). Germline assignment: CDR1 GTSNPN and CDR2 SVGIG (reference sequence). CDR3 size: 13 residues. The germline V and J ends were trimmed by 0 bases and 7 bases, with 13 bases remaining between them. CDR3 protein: CAWSVSAGWEQYF. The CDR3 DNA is TGTGCCTGGAGTGTATCTGCAGGGTGGGAGCAGTACTTC.

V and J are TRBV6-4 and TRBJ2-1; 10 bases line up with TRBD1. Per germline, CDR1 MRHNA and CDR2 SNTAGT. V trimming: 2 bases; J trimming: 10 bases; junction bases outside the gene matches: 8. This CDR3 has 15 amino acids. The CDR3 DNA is TGTGCCAGCAGTGACGTGGGACAGGGGTCTGGCGAGCAGTTCTTC. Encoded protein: CASSDVGQGSGEQFF.

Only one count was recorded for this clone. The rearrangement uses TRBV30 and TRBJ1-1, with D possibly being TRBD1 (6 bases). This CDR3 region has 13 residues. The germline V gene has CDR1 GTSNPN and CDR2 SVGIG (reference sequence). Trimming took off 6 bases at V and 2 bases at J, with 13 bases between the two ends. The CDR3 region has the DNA TGTGCCTGTACTAAAGGGGGTAACACTGAAGCTTTCTTT. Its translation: CACTKGGNTEAFF.

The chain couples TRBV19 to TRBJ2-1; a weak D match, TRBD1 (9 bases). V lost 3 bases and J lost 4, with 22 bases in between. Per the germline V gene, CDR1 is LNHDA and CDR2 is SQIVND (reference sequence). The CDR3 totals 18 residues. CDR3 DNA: TGTGCCAGTAGTATCGGGACAGGGTTGGCGGGAGGATACAATGAGCAGTTCTTC. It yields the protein CASSIGTGLAGGYNEQFF.

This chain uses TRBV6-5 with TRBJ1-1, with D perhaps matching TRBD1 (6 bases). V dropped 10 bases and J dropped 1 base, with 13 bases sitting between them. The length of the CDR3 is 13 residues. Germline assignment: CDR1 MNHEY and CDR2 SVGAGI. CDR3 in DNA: TGTGCCACGAGGGGACAAAGGAACACTGAAGCTTTCTTT. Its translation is CATRGQRNTEAFF.

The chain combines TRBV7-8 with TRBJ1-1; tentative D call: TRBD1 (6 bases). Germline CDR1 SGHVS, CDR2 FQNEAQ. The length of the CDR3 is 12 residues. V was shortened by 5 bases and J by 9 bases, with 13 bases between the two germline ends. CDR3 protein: CASSQDRSKAFF. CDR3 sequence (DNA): TGTGCCAGCAGCCAAGACAGGAGCAAAGCTTTCTTT.

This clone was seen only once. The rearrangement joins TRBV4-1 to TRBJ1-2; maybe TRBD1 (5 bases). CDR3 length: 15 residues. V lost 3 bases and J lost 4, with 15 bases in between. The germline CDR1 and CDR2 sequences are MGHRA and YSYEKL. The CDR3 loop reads CASSQGLDRGYGYTF. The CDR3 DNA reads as TGCGCCAGCAGCCAGGGGCTAGACAGAGGCTATGGCTACACCTTC.

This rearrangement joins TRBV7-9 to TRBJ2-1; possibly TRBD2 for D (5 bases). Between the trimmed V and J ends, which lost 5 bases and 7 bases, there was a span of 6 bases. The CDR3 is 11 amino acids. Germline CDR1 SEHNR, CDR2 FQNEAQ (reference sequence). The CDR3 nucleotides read TGTGCCAGCAGCCGAGGGAATGAGCAGTTCTTC. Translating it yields CASSRGNEQFF.

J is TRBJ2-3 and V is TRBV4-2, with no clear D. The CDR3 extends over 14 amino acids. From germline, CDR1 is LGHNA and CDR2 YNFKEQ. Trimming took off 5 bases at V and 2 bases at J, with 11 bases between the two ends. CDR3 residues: CASSEDMNTDTQYF. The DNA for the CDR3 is TGTGCCAGCAGCGAGGATATGAACACAGATACGCAGTATTTT.

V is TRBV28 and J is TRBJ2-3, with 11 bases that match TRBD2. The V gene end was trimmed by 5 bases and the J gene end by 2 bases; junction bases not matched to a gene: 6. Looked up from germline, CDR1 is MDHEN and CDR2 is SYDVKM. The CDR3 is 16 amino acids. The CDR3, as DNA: TGTGCCAGCAGTCGTCCTAGCGGGGGGAACACAGATACGCAGTATTTT. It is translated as CASSRPSGGNTDTQYF.

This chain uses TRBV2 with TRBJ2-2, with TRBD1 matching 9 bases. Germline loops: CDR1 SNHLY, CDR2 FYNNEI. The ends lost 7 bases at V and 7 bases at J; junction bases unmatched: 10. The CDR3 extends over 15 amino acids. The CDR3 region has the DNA TGTGCCAGCATGGGACAGGGCGGTGGGAGCGGGGAGCTGTTTTTT. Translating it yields CASMGQGGGSGELFF.

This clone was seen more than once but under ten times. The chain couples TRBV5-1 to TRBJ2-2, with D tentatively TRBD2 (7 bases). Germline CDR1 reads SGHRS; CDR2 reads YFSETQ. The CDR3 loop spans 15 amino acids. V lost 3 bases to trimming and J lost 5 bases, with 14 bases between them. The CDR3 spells CASSSRGAETGELFF. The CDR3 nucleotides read TGCGCCAGCAGCTCCCGGGGGGCCGAGACCGGGGAGCTGTTTTTT.